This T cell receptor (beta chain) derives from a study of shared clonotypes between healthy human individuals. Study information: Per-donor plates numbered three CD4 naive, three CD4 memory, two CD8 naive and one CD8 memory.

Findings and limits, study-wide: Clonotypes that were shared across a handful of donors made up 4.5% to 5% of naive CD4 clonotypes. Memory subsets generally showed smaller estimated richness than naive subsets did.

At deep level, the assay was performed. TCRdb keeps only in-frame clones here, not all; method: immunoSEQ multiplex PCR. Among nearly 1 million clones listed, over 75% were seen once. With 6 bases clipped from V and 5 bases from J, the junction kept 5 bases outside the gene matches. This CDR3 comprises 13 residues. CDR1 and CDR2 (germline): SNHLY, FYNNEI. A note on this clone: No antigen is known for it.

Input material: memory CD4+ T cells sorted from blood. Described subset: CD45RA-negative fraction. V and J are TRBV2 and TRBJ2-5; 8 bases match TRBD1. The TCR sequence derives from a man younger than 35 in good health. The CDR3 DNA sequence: TGTGCCAGCAGACGCAGGGGGCGTGAGACCCAGTACTTC. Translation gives CASRRRGRETQYF.